The following is a TCR beta chain sequence with its context. Its antigen is currently unknown. The CDR3 spans 11 residues. V lost 4 bases and J 4 bases, leaving 5 bases between the germline ends. CDR1 and CDR2 from the germline V gene are SQVTM and ANQGSEA. The data belong to a study of T cells after yellow fever vaccination. Looking at the study overall: Preparation used SMART-Seq v4 Ultra Low Input for the low-cell-number fractions.

UMIs were added to TCR cDNA along with a universal primer site when it was made by 5'RACE template switching. TCRdb independently ran MiXCR on the 5' RACE reads; one entry per CDR3 protein. The top ten hold less than 0.95% of the sample, which has over 110,000 distinct CDR3 sequences, more than 6% seen once. Overall study results and limits: Though weaker, the secondary response peaked faster, on day 5 versus 15. Some clonotypes were seen in both the CD4 and the CD8 compartments. These made up a small share and likely arose from convergent recombination.

The chain uses TRBV29-1 and TRBJ1-5; no reliable D call. The source is a man aged 25-45 years who received the YFV17D yellow fever vaccine. The specimen comprised CD4+ T cells sorted from PBMCs, sampled 5 days after the yellow fever booster vaccination. For the CDR3, the DNA is TGCAGCGTTGGGGGTAATCAGCCCCAGCATTTT. It codes for CSVGGNQPQHF.